This entry lists 8 T cell receptor beta chains sequenced from one sample in a study of T cell changes during pregnancy in multiple sclerosis (dated by TCRdb to about 2019). The library was produced with the immunoSEQ multiplex PCR assay. TCRdb obtained this table from immuneACCESS and retained in-frame rearrangements with V and J assigned. These tables miss some clones; where compared with another copy, unresolved V genes account for less than half of the shortfall, and the remainder is unexplained. Recorded for this sample are about 59,000 clones; around 94% of them occurred a single time. Of the sample, about 2.5% falls within the top ten clones. The starting material was CD8+ T cells from peripheral blood mononuclear cells, obtained after pregnancy. These receptors originate from a female donor with multiple sclerosis, enrolled in a pregnancy study.

V is TRBV27 and J is TRBJ2-3; 8 bases align to TRBD2. CDR1 and CDR2 (germline): MNHEY, SMNVEV (reference sequence). The trim removed 6 bases at V and 7 bases at J, leaving 6 bases unmatched. The CDR3 covers 13 residues. Here the CDR3 DNA reads TGTGCCAGCAGGACGGGAGGGCCCAATACGCAGTATTTT. Translated, it gives CASRTGGPNTQYF.

V and J are TRBV9 and TRBJ2-3, with 9 bases identical to TRBD1. The CDR3 runs to 15 residues. Looked up from germline, CDR1 is SGDLS and CDR2 is YYNGEE. Trimming removed 6 bases from V and 3 bases from J; junction bases left unmatched: 8. The CDR3 DNA reads TGTGCCAGCAAGTACCGGGACAGGGCGACAGATACGCAGTATTTT. Its translation: CASKYRDRATDTQYF.

The chain links TRBV7-6 to TRBJ1-2; D gene uncertain. This CDR3 region has 14 residues. CDR1 is SGHVS, CDR2 FNYEAQ, per germline. Trimming took 1 base from V and 6 from J, leaving 12 bases between them. CDR3 loop: CASSLVSGGDGYTF. DNA of the CDR3: TGTGCCAGCAGCTTAGTTTCTGGCGGCGATGGCTACACCTTC.

This chain uses TRBV10-3 with TRBJ2-7; D is undetermined. Germline V gene sequence: CDR1 ENHRY, CDR2 SYGVKD. This CDR3 region has 16 residues. V was shortened by 3 bases and J by 0 bases, with 15 bases between the two germline ends. The CDR3 nucleotides are TGTGCCATCAGTGATTTCCCCATCCCGCGCTCCTACGAGCAGTACTTC. Residues: CAISDFPIPRSYEQYF.

In DNA form, the CDR3 reads TGTGCCAGTAGTCCTAGCGGATACGAGCAGTACTTC. This gives the protein CASSPSGYEQYF. The chain uses TRBV19 and TRBJ2-5, with TRBD2 matching over 7 bases. The closer fit of TRBJ2-7 to the DNA end suggests the J call may be wrong. The CDR3 runs to 12 residues. From germline, CDR1 is LNHDA and CDR2 SQIVND (reference sequence).

The chain combines TRBV5-8 with TRBJ2-1; TRBD2 matches 11 bases. This CDR3 contains 16 residues. With 0 bases clipped from V and 5 bases from J, the junction kept 4 bases outside the gene matches. Germline V gives CDR1 SGHTS, CDR2 YDEGEE. The CDR3 loop is CASSLGLAGIDNEQFF. CDR3 DNA: TGTGCCAGCAGCTTGGGACTAGCGGGAATTGACAATGAGCAGTTCTTC.

The rearrangement uses TRBV5-1 and TRBJ2-2; D gene ambiguous. Between the trimmed V and J ends, which lost 4 bases and 8 bases, there was a span of 12 bases. Germline V gene data show CDR1 as SGHRS and CDR2 as YFSETQ. The CDR3 covers 13 residues. The CDR3 nucleotides are TGCGCCAGCAGCCTGATCCTGAGGGGGGAGCTGTTTTTT. It yields the protein CASSLILRGELFF.

This chain connects TRBV5-1 to TRBJ2-1; possible D gene TRBD2, 6 bases. Trimming removed 4 bases from V and 7 bases from J, with 15 bases in between. Looked up from germline, CDR1 is SGHRS and CDR2 is YFSETQ. There are 14 residues in the CDR3. The CDR3 DNA is TGCGCCAGCAGCGAGGAGGGGTCCCTTAATGAGCAGTTCTTC. Encoded protein: CASSEEGSLNEQFF.